This T cell receptor beta chain originates from a study of beta chain features in type 1 diabetes. Study results and limitations: VDJ junctions in type 1 diabetes patients carried more deletions and fewer insertions. Shorter TCRB CDR3s, moderately but significantly so, marked every one of the four CD4+ subsets in Type 1 diabetes patients.

The authors reverse transcribed all of the isolated RNA, so sequencing captured expressed TCRB transcripts. TCRdb's copy holds only in-frame clones and misses some; the assay was immunoSEQ multiplex PCR. Counted here are over 200,000 clones, about a tenth occurring once; the ten biggest clones make up approximately 0.017%. A note on this clone: Its antigen is unidentified.

Germline-derived CDR1 and CDR2 are SGHVS and FQNEAQ. The CDR3 contains 15 residues. The V gene lost 3 bases and the J gene lost 4 bases, with 15 bases spanning the gap. What was sequenced was naive CD4+ T cells from blood. This sequence was found in a man aged 25 to 40 with type 1 diabetes. The genes are TRBV7-8 and TRBJ1-1; D not certain. The chain's CDR3 is CASSFQTADPTEAFF. The DNA for the CDR3 is TGTGCCAGCAGCTTTCAAACAGCGGACCCCACTGAAGCTTTCTTT.